A selection of T cell receptor beta chains follows, all from one sample in a study of shared clonotypes between healthy human individuals. Here immunoSEQ multiplex PCR was the method, and the copy in TCRdb shows in-frame clones only, minus some. The sample holds roughly 2.1 million clones, 93% seen once. Input material: naive CD8+ T cells from PBMCs. These receptors were collected from a man aged 18 to 30 in good health. Some clones in this sample may be carry-over from other donors' samples. Each CDR3 is given with its conserved first and last residue. Clone size appears in some rows only: once, few, many, or a class for an expanded clone.

clone size	V gene	CDR3 length	J gene	CDR3 protein
.	TRBV13	15	TRBJ1-1	CASSSNPGQGAEAFF
once	TRBV6-5	13	TRBJ2-7	CASSLGGSYEQYF
.	TRBV11-2	12	TRBJ2-4	CASSFGGNIQYF
.	TRBV7-3	15	TRBJ2-2	CASSLTSQGPGELFF
.	TRBV9	14	TRBJ1-5	CASSSGVGNQPQHF
.	TRBV5-1	19	TRBJ2-3	CASSSLGLAGDGSTDTQYF
.	TRBV19	15	TRBJ2-7	CASSWTEDGRHEQYF
.	TRBV7-2	13	TRBJ1-1	CASSSLGQFEAFF
.	TRBV6-5	16	TRBJ2-1	CASSYSPKTQIWEQFF
.	TRBV14	17	TRBJ2-3	CASSHHRLAGEADTQYF
.	TRBV12-5	20	TRBJ2-2	CASAPVLPSGRAADTGELFF
.	TRBV9	13	TRBJ1-1	CASSRGGDTEAFF
.	TRBV4-1	15	TRBJ1-2	CASSQGLTGGYGYTF
few	TRBV5-1	15	TRBJ2-7	CASSLERGSVYEQYF
.	TRBV6-5	13	TRBJ1-1	CASTSTPLAEAFF
once	TRBV28	12	TRBJ2-5	CASADPQETQYF
.	TRBV28	14	TRBJ2-1	CASSLFSVDSFPFF
.	TRBV29-1	13	TRBJ2-1	CSAREASYNEQFF
.	TRBV10-3	14	TRBJ2-5	CAIGSSGSVETQYF
.	TRBV27	17	TRBJ1-2	CASRSGHQPEKRYGYTF
once	TRBV28	15	TRBJ2-7	CASRGRETHPYEQYF